This passage covers 21 T cell receptor beta chains from one sample sequenced in a study of T-cell reconstitution after alpha-beta-depleted transplantation in children. This sample's TCRbeta library carried unique molecular identifier barcodes. TCRdb analysed the PCR reads with MiXCR anew, one entry per CDR3 protein. The repertoire holds 250,000 to 400,000 distinct CDR3 sequences, with roughly 21% as singletons. The source was PBMCs, mostly from graft donor cells, collected 180 days after TCRalphabeta/CD19-depleted stem cell transplant. These receptor sequences come from a male patient younger than 18 who had a stem cell transplant for acute lymphoblastic leukemia, so the T cells may come from the graft donor.

As concerns this clonotype: One junction end disagrees with the germline gene, perhaps due to a read error. This chain links TRBV5-1 with TRBJ2-2; 8 bases align to TRBD2. CDR1 is SGHRS and CDR2 is YFSETQ in the germline V gene. The CDR3 is 15 residues long. Written as DNA, the CDR3 is TGCGCCAGCAGCTTAACTAGCGGAGCAACCGGGGAGCTTTTTTTT. Protein product: CASSLTSGATGELFF.

This clonotype came up a few times. The chain has TRBV12-3 or TRBV12-4 and TRBJ1-2; 11 bases align to TRBD1. The junction had 8 bases not matched to a gene; V was cut back by 6 bases and J by 8 bases. This CDR3 has 14 amino acids. The CDR3 nucleotides read TGTGCCAGCAGCCAGGACAGGGGGCTCGAGGGCTACACCTTC. Its translation is CASSQDRGLEGYTF.

This clonotype was seen only a few times. V gene TRBV7-9 combines with J gene TRBJ2-7; the match to TRBD1 covers 9 bases. Germline values: CDR1 SEHNR, CDR2 FQNEAQ (reference sequence). This CDR3 has 15 residues. The V gene end was trimmed by 2 bases and the J gene end by 3 bases; junction bases not matched to a gene: 5. CDR3 amino acids: CASSLLPGQGYEQYF. The CDR3 DNA reads TGTGCCAGCAGCTTATTACCGGGACAGGGCTACGAGCAGTACTTC.

This clonotype turned up a few times. The chain recombines TRBV3-1 with TRBJ1-5; D remains unclear. The V gene's germline CDR1 is LGHDT and CDR2 YNNKEL (reference sequence). Trimming removed 9 bases at V and 4 bases at J, with 16 bases between. The length of the CDR3 is 14 residues. The CDR3 here is CARKGGLLNQPQHF. The CDR3 DNA reads as TGTGCCAGGAAGGGAGGGCTACTTAATCAGCCCCAGCATTTT.

This clonotype was picked up a small number of times. The chain links TRBV9 to TRBJ2-5; tentative D call: TRBD1 (5 bases). Trimming stripped 3 bases from V and 2 bases from J, with 14 bases between. CDR3 length: 15 amino acids. Germline assignment: CDR1 SGDLS and CDR2 YYNGEE. The CDR3 protein is CASSADSLRQETQYF. CDR3 bases: TGTGCCAGCAGCGCAGACAGTTTGCGGCAAGAGACCCAGTACTTC.

The chain is built from TRBV5-1 and TRBJ2-1, with 9 nucleotides matching TRBD2. The CDR3 has 19 amino acids. The J segment lost 7 bases and the V segment lost 0 bases, leaving 17 bases of the junction unmatched. The germline CDR1 and CDR2 sequences are SGHRS and YFSETQ. Here the CDR3 reads CASSLAIKPGLAPRNEQFF. The CDR3 DNA reads TGCGCCAGCAGCTTGGCCATAAAACCGGGACTAGCCCCTAGAAATGAGCAGTTCTTC.

This clonotype showed up just a few times. The chain uses TRBV27 and TRBJ1-3; no clear D gene. Germline values: CDR1 MNHEY, CDR2 SMNVEV (reference sequence). The CDR3 has 13 amino acids. The ends were cut back, 3 bases at V and 3 bases at J, with 6 bases in the middle. The CDR3 nucleotides read TGTGCCAGCAGTTTCTCTATTGGAAACACCATATATTTT. It translates to CASSFSIGNTIYF.

The sample holds a few counts of this clonotype. The chain couples TRBV2 to TRBJ1-1; the D is unclear. CDR3 length: 16 amino acids. V was trimmed by 5 bases and J by 1 base, leaving 17 bases between them. Germline CDR1 is SNHLY and CDR2 is FYNNEI. CDR3 residues: CASSPGLGLQNTEAFF. The CDR3, as DNA: TGTGCCAGCAGTCCGGGTTTGGGTCTCCAGAACACTGAAGCTTTCTTT.

The genes are TRBV5-5 and TRBJ2-3, with 7 bases fitting TRBD1. CDR1 is SGHKS and CDR2 is YYEKEE in the germline V gene (reference sequence). Unmatched junction bases numbered 6, after V lost 4 bases and J lost 1 base. The CDR3 runs 15 residues. For the CDR3, the DNA is TGTGCCAGCAGCCTCGACAGGGTTGGCACAGATACGCAGTATTTT. This sequence encodes CASSLDRVGTDTQYF. The variable domain in full, with the rest retrieved from reference TRBV5-5 and TRBJ2-3, is DAGVTQSPTHLIKTRGQQVTLRCSPISGHKSVSWYQQVLGQGPQFIFQYYEKEERGRGNFPDRFSARQFPNYSSELNVNALLLGDSALYLCASSLDRVGTDTQYFGPGTRLTVL.

This clonotype was seen more than once but under ten times. This chain connects TRBV6-5 to TRBJ2-5, with D perhaps TRBD1 or TRBD2 (5 bases each). Trimming took 7 bases from V and 5 from J, leaving 23 bases between them. Germline assignment: CDR1 MNHEY and CDR2 SVGAGI. The CDR3 spans 16 residues. The CDR3 loop is CASTYGVMGVFETQYF. As DNA, the CDR3 is TGTGCCAGCACATACGGAGTAATGGGGGTATTCGAGACCCAGTACTTC.

This chain links TRBV5-5 with TRBJ2-1; D gene unclear. The V gene's germline CDR1 is SGHKS and CDR2 YYEKEE (reference sequence). Trimming took 0 bases from V and 2 from J, leaving 12 bases between them. The CDR3 is 16 amino acids. CDR3 DNA sequence: TGTGCCAGCAGCTTGGACTATATCCTTCCCTACAATGAGCAGTTCTTC. Residues: CASSLDYILPYNEQFF.

The chain joins TRBV24-1 to TRBJ2-1; 8 nucleotides line up with TRBD2. CDR1 KGHDR and CDR2 SFDVKD come from the germline V gene. CDR3 size: 13 residues. Germline trimming cut 5 bases from V and 5 bases from J; bases unmatched to any gene: 1. Here the CDR3 reads CATSGTSNNEQFF. The DNA of the CDR3 is TGTGCCACCAGTGGGACTAGCAACAATGAGCAGTTCTTC.

This clonotype came up a few times. The rearrangement links TRBV5-5 to TRBJ2-7; 13 bases are a match to TRBD2. Per the germline V gene, CDR1 is SGHKS and CDR2 is YYEKEE (reference sequence). This CDR3 is built from 18 residues. V shed 1 base, J shed 5 bases, and the junction held 12 bases outside the gene matches. The CDR3 loop is CASSLPGTSGKVRNEQYF. For the CDR3, the DNA is TGTGCCAGCAGCTTGCCAGGGACTAGCGGGAAAGTCCGTAACGAGCAGTACTTC.

This chain connects TRBV5-1 to TRBJ1-6, with D perhaps TRBD1 (5 bases). The V gene lost 0 bases and the J gene lost 0 bases, with 13 bases spanning the gap. The CDR3 contains 18 residues. Germline V gene data show CDR1 as SGHRS and CDR2 as YFSETQ. For the CDR3, the DNA is TGCGCCAGCAGCTTGGGGACATCCCACAGCTCCTATAATTCACCCCTCCACTTT. Translating it yields CASSLGTSHSSYNSPLHF.

The V call is TRBV20-1, the J call TRBJ2-1; a weak D match, TRBD2 (6 bases). The CDR3 has 16 amino acids. Germline values: CDR1 DFQATT, CDR2 SNEGSKA (reference sequence). V lost 3 bases and J lost 1, with 16 bases in between. In DNA, the CDR3 is TGCAGTGCTAGCTACCCTAGCGCCCGGTCCTACAATGAGCAGTTCTTC. This gives the protein CSASYPSARSYNEQFF.

This chain uses TRBV18 with TRBJ2-7; D may be TRBD1 (6 bases). Between the trimmed V and J ends, which lost 1 base and 5 bases, there was a span of 12 bases. The CDR3 totals 14 residues. Looked up from germline, CDR1 is KGHSH and CDR2 is LQKENI. The CDR3 is CASSPLRGRNEQYF. DNA of the CDR3: TGTGCCAGCTCACCACTCAGGGGAAGAAACGAGCAGTACTTC.

This clonotype was detected ten times or more. The J gene is TRBJ2-7, the V gene TRBV4-2; weak D call: TRBD2 (6 bases). The CDR3 extends over 14 amino acids. Trimming pared 4 bases from V and 3 bases from J, leaving 13 bases between. Germline V gives CDR1 LGHNA, CDR2 YNFKEQ. CDR3 DNA: TGTGCCAGCAGCCCTCACGGGAGAGGCTACGAGCAGTACTTC. It specifies CASSPHGRGYEQYF.

The chain joins TRBV20-1 to TRBJ1-3; no clear D. Germline CDR1 DFQATT, CDR2 SNEGSKA (reference sequence). The CDR3 covers 14 residues. V was clipped by 0 bases and J by 1 base, with 7 bases between them. The CDR3 here is CSARDRRSGNTIYF. DNA for the CDR3: TGCAGTGCTAGAGATCGTCGATCTGGAAACACCATATATTTT.

This rearrangement joins TRBV7-3 to TRBJ2-2, with TRBD2 identical over 10 bases. Germline-derived CDR1 and CDR2 are SGHTA and FQGTGA. This CDR3 region has 16 residues. V was pared by 6 bases and J by 7 bases, with 11 bases of the junction left unmatched. DNA of the CDR3: TGTGCCAGCAGTCTTCTAGCGGGAGTGGGTAGCGGGGAGCTGTTTTTT. The encoded protein is CASSLLAGVGSGELFF. The whole variable domain, filled in from reference TRBV7-3 and TRBJ2-2, reads GAGVSQTPSNKVTEKGKYVELRCDPISGHTALYWYRQSLGQGPEFLIYFQGTGAADDSGLPNDRFFAVRPEGSVSTLKIQRTERGDSAVYLCASSLLAGVGSGELFFGEGSRLTVL.

The genes are TRBV5-4 and TRBJ2-4, with D perhaps being TRBD1 or TRBD2 (5 bases each). This CDR3 comprises 14 residues. Germline V gene lookup returns CDR1 SGHNT and CDR2 YYREEE (reference sequence). V was shortened by 0 bases and J by 5 bases, with 9 bases between the two germline ends. CDR3 loop: CASSLVGAQNIQYF. As DNA, the CDR3 is TGTGCCAGCAGCTTGGTCGGGGCCCAAAACATTCAGTACTTC.

The chain carries TRBV7-2 and TRBJ1-2, with D uncertain. V shed 3 bases and J shed 1 base, with 6 bases lying between them. The germline V gene encodes CDR1 SGHTA and CDR2 FQGNSA. The CDR3 totals 13 residues. CDR3: CASSFRVNYGYTF. CDR3 DNA sequence: TGTGCCAGCAGCTTCCGGGTTAACTATGGCTACACCTTC.